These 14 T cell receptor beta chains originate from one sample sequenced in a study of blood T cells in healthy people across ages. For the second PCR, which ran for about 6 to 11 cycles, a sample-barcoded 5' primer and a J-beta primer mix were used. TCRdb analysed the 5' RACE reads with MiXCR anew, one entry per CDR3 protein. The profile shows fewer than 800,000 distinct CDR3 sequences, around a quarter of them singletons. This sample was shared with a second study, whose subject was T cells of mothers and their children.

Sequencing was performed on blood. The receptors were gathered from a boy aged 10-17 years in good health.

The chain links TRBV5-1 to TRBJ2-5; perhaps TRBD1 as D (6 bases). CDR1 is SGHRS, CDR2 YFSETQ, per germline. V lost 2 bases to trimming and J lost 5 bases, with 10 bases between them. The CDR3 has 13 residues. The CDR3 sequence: CASSFTGMETQYF. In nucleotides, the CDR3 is TGCGCCAGCAGCTTTACAGGGATGGAGACCCAGTACTTC.

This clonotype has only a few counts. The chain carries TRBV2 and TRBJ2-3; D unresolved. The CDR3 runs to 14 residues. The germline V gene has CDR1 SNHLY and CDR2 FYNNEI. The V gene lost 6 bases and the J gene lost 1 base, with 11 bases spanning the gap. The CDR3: CASSPPERTDTQYF. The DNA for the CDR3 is TGTGCCAGCAGCCCCCCGGAACGCACAGATACGCAGTATTTT.

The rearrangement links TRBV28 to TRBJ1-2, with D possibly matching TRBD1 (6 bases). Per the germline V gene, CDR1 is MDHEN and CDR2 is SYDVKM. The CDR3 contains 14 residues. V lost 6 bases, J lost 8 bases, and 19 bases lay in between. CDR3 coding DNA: TGTGCCAGCAGATACAGGGCGGCGATGGGAGGCTACACCTTC. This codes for CASRYRAAMGGYTF.

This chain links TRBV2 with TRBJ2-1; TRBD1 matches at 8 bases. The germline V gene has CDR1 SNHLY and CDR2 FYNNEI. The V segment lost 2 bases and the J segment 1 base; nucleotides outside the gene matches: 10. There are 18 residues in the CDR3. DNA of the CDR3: TGTGCCAGCAGTGAAATTACAGGGGGGTTCCTATCCTACAATGAGCAGTTCTTC. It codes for CASSEITGGFLSYNEQFF.

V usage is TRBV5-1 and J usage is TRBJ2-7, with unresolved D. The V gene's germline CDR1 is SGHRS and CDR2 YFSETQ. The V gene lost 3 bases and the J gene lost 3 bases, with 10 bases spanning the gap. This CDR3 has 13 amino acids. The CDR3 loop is CASSSVNLYEQYF. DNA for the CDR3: TGCGCCAGCAGCTCTGTTAATCTCTACGAGCAGTACTTC.

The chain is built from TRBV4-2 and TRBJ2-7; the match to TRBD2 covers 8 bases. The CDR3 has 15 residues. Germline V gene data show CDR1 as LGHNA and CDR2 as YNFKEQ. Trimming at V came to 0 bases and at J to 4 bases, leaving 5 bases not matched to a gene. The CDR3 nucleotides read TGTGCCAGCAGCCAAGATCCGGGACTAGGGTACGAGCAGTACTTC. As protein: CASSQDPGLGYEQYF.

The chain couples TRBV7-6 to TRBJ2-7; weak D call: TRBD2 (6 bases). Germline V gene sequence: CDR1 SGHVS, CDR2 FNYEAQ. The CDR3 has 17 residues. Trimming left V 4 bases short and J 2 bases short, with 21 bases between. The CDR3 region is CASSSPRGGSGTYEQYF. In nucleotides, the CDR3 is TGTGCCAGCAGCTCACCCCGGGGAGGTAGCGGAACCTACGAGCAGTACTTC.

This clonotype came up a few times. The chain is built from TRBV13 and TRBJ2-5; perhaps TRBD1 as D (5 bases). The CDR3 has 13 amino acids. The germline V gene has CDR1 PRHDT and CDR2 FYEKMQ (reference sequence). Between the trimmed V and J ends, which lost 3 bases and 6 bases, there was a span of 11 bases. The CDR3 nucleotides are TGTGCCAGCAGCTTGAAGGGGTCGAAGACCCAGTACTTC. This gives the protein CASSLKGSKTQYF.

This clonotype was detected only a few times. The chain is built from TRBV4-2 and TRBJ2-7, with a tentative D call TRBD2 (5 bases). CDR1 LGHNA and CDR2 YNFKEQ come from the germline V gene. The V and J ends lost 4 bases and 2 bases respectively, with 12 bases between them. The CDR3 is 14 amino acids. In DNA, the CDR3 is TGTGCCAGCAGCCCCCTCCGGGGTACCTACGAGCAGTACTTC. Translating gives CASSPLRGTYEQYF.

CDR3: CASMTGQGPSSYEQYF. The CDR3 DNA reads TGTGCCAGCATGACGGGACAGGGCCCAAGCTCCTACGAGCAGTACTTC. V and J are TRBV21-1 and TRBJ2-7; the D call in the table, TRBD1, was not verified against the DNA. TRBV21-1 is a known pseudogene. CDR3 length: 16 residues.

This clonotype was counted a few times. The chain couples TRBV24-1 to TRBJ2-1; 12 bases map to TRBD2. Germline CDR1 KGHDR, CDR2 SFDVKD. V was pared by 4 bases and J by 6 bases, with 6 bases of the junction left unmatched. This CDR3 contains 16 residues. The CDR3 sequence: CATSDPSGGARNEQFF. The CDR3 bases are TGTGCCACCAGTGACCCTAGCGGGGGGGCCCGCAATGAGCAGTTCTTC.

CDR3 coding DNA: TGCAGCGTTGAAGGGGCCTCAAAGCGGGCCTACAATGAGCAGTTCTTC. It specifies CSVEGASKRAYNEQFF. The chain combines TRBV29-1 with TRBJ2-1; TRBD2 might be the D (6 bases). The ends were cut back, 1 base at V and 2 bases at J, with 15 bases in the middle. CDR3 length equals 16 residues. In germline, CDR1 is SQVTM, CDR2 ANQGSEA.

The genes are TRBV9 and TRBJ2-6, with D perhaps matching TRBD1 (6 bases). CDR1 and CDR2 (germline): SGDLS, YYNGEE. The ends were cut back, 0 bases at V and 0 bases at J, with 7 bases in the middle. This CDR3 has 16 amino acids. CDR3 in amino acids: CASSVVGASGANVLTF. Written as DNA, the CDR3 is TGTGCCAGCAGCGTAGTGGGGGCCTCTGGGGCCAACGTCCTGACTTTC.

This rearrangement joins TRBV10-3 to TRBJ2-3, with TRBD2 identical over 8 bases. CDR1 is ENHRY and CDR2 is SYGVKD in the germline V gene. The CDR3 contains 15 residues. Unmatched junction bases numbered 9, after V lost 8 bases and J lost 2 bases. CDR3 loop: CAIGGGGGNTDTQYF. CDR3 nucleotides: TGTGCCATCGGTGGCGGCGGGGGGAACACAGATACGCAGTATTTT.